The rows below give T cell receptor beta chains drawn from one sample of a study of cytomegalovirus exposure and HLA in healthy donors. Profiled with immunoSEQ multiplex PCR; TCRdb holds only in-frame clones, not every one. The sample holds about 130,000 clones, 70% to 80% seen once. The sequencing input was PBMCs. The receptors come from a woman in her forties or fifties in good health and CMV-seronegative. Both conserved end residues are part of each CDR3. A D gene is named only where the DNA matches it firmly. Clone size appears in some rows only: once, few, many, or a class for an expanded clone.

>15|TRBV11-2|.|TRBJ1-1|.
CASSLKWGGYTEAFF
TGTGCCAGCAGCTTAAAATGGGGGGGATATACTGAAGCTTTCTTT
>16|TRBV9|.|TRBJ2-1|TRBD2
CASSVAGTSRNNEQFF
TGTGCCAGCAGCGTAGCCGGGACTAGCAGGAACAATGAGCAGTTCTTC
>14|TRBV10-2|.|TRBJ1-5|TRBD1
CASSRTGVNQPQHF
TGCGCCAGCAGCAGGACAGGGGTCAATCAGCCCCAGCATTTT
>15|TRBV7-2|once|TRBJ2-7|TRBD1
CASSLGQGGPYEQYF
TGTGCCAGCAGCTTAGGACAGGGGGGGCCCTACGAGCAGTACTTC
>17|TRBV4-1|.|TRBJ1-2|TRBD1
CASSQEYSTGHNYGYTF
TGCGCCAGCAGCCAAGAATACTCGACAGGGCACAACTATGGCTACACCTTC
>8|TRBV2|.|TRBJ2-5|.
CASPGQYF
TGTGCCAGCCCCGGCCAGTACTTC
>16|TRBV7-9|.|TRBJ2-5|.
CAREGRLAALRETQYF
TGTGCCAGGGAGGGGAGGTTGGCGGCCCTCCGAGAGACCCAGTACTTC
>19|TRBV6-1|.|TRBJ1-5|TRBD1
CASSVLPAGDRDSNQPQHF
TGTGCCAGCAGTGTCCTCCCGGCAGGGGACAGGGATAGCAATCAGCCCCAGCATTTT
>15|TRBV7-9|.|TRBJ1-5|.
CASSLDGYSNQPQNF
TGTGCCAGCAGCTTAGACGGTTATAGCAATCAGCCCCAGAATTTT
>16|TRBV5-5|.|TRBJ1-2|TRBD1
CASSPMRTGGNYGYTF
TGTGCCAGCAGCCCAATGAGGACAGGGGGCAACTATGGCTACACCTTC
>11|TRBV30|.|TRBJ2-5|.
CAWTDQETQYF
TGTGCCTGGACAGACCAAGAGACCCAGTACTTC
>16|TRBV15|.|TRBJ2-3|TRBD1
CATSRETGKSTDTQYF
TGTGCCACCAGCAGAGAGACAGGGAAGTCAACAGATACGCAGTATTTT
>14|TRBV7-3|.|TRBJ1-1|.
CASSAYPMNTEAFF
TGTGCCAGCAGCGCCTACCCGATGAACACTGAAGCTTTCTTT
>14|TRBV6-1|.|TRBJ1-4|TRBD1
CASNSGTENEKLFF
TGTGCCAGCAACTCCGGGACAGAGAATGAAAAACTGTTTTTT
>13|TRBV6-5|.|TRBJ1-5|.
CASRSGVYQPQHF
TGTGCCAGCAGGTCAGGGGTTTATCAGCCCCAGCATTTT
>15|TRBV11-3|.|TRBJ2-3|TRBD2
CASSLSLAGPDTQYF
TGTGCCAGCAGCTTATCACTAGCGGGACCCGATACGCAGTATTTT
>13|TRBV5-4|once|TRBJ2-5|.
CASSLGQIETQYF
TGTGCCAGCAGCTTGGGACAGATAGAGACCCAGTACTTC
>16|TRBV30|.|TRBJ2-3|.
CAWHRVRSFGTDTQYF
TGTGCCTGGCATCGAGTTCGGAGTTTTGGCACAGATACGCAGTATTTT
>12|TRBV28|.|TRBJ2-1|TRBD1
CASSLLTGGRFF
TGTGCCAGCAGTTTATTGACAGGGGGACGGTTCTTC
>14|TRBV5-1|.|TRBJ2-3|.
CASSSAGFTDTQYF
TGCGCCAGCAGCTCGGCGGGGTTCACAGATACGCAGTATTTT
>13|TRBV9|.|TRBJ1-1|.
CASSPQSRTEAFF
TGTGCCAGCAGCCCGCAGTCTAGGACTGAAGCTTTCTTT
>15|TRBV2|.|TRBJ1-1|TRBD1
CASRLTGILNTEAFF
TGTGCCAGCAGGTTGACAGGGATCTTGAACACTGAAGCTTTCTTT
>16|TRBV4-2|.|TRBJ2-3|TRBD1
CASSPLGQGGADTQYF
TGTGCCAGCAGCCCCCTGGGACAGGGGGGCGCAGATACGCAGTATTTT
>13|TRBV30|.|TRBJ1-1|TRBD1
CAWSYRGGTEAFF
TGTGCCTGGAGTTACAGGGGGGGCACTGAAGCTTTCTTT
>14|TRBV9|.|TRBJ2-5|TRBD2
CASSGVGEGETQYF
TGTGCCAGCAGCGGGGTGGGGGAGGGAGAGACCCAGTACTTC
>14|TRBV5-1|.|TRBJ2-3|.
CASSHYVVPDTQYF
TGCGCCAGCAGCCACTACGTCGTCCCAGATACGCAGTATTTT
>14|TRBV18|.|TRBJ1-5|.
CASSPPERTQPQHF
TGTGCCAGCTCACCACCTGAGCGGACTCAGCCCCAGCATTTT
>14|TRBV7-2|.|TRBJ1-4|TRBD1
CASSLTGSGEKLFF
TGTGCCAGCAGCTTGACAGGGTCGGGAGAAAAACTGTTTTTT
>15|TRBV7-7|.|TRBJ2-3|TRBD2
CASSLTSANTDTQYF
TGTGCTAGCAGCCTCACTAGCGCAAACACAGATACGCAGTATTTT
>13|TRBV6-5|.|TRBJ1-5|.
CASRRVSNQPQHF
TGTGCCAGCAGACGCGTTAGCAATCAGCCCCAGCATTTT
>16|TRBV27|.|TRBJ1-1|.
CASSLGAGRYRAEAFF
TGTGCCAGCAGTTTGGGGGCCGGACGGTATCGGGCTGAAGCTTTCTTT
>16|TRBV19|.|TRBJ1-1|TRBD1
CASSIGAGGVNPEAFF
TGTGCCAGTAGTATAGGGGCAGGGGGCGTGAACCCTGAAGCTTTCTTT
>16|TRBV9|.|TRBJ2-1|.
CASSVSPSARGNEQFF
TGTGCCAGCAGCGTAAGTCCGTCGGCTCGAGGCAATGAGCAGTTCTTC
>16|TRBV28|.|TRBJ2-4|.
CASSLAGSLAKNIQYF
TGTGCCAGCAGTTTAGCGGGCAGTCTAGCCAAAAACATTCAGTACTTC
>14|TRBV28|.|TRBJ1-5|.
CASSFRGDHQPQHF
TGTGCCAGCAGTTTCAGGGGAGATCATCAGCCCCAGCATTTT
>17|TRBV25-1|.|TRBJ1-4|TRBD1
CASSERDRVAGGEKLFF
TGTGCCAGCAGTGAACGGGACAGAGTCGCGGGGGGTGAAAAACTGTTTTTT
>17|TRBV7-6|.|TRBJ2-2|TRBD2
CASSLAGRFANTGELFF
TGTGCCAGCAGCTTAGCCGGGAGGTTCGCGAACACCGGGGAGCTGTTTTTT
>15|TRBV5-6|.|TRBJ2-6|.
CASSSQGTGANVLTF
TGTGCCAGCAGCTCCCAGGGGACTGGGGCCAACGTCCTGACTTTC
>13|TRBV10-3|.|TRBJ2-5|.
CAISEAGKETQYF
TGTGCCATCAGTGAGGCAGGGAAAGAGACCCAGTACTTC
>14|TRBV27|.|TRBJ2-7|.
CASSLGGSPYEQYF
TGTGCCAGCAGTTTAGGCGGGTCCCCCTACGAGCAGTACTTC
>15|TRBV19|few|TRBJ2-1|TRBD2
CASTRAGGPGNEQFF
TGTGCCAGTACACGAGCGGGAGGGCCTGGCAATGAGCAGTTCTTC
>13|TRBV11-2|.|TRBJ2-7|.
CASSLGQTYEQYF
TGTGCCAGCAGCTTAGGGCAGACCTACGAGCAGTACTTC
>14|TRBV10-3|.|TRBJ2-3|.
CAIGETGRTDTQYF
TGTGCCATCGGTGAGACAGGACGCACAGATACGCAGTATTTT
>16|TRBV19|.|TRBJ2-1|TRBD2
CASTTRDGRAGNEQFF
TGTGCCAGTACCACCCGGGATGGGAGGGCCGGCAATGAGCAGTTCTTC
>14|TRBV28|few|TRBJ1-3|.
CASSLETSGNTIYF
TGTGCCAGCAGTTTAGAAACTTCTGGAAACACCATATATTTT